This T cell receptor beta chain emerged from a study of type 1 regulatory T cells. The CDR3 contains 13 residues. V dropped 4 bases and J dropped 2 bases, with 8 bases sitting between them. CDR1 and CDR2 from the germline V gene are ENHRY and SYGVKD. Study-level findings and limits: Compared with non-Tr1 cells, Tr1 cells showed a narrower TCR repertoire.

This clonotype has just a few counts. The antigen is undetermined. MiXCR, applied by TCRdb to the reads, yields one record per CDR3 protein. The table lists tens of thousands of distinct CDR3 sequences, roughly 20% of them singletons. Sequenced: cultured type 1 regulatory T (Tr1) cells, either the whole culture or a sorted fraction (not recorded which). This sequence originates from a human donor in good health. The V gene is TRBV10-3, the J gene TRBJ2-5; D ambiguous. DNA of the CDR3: TGTGCCATCAGTGTAGTAAGGCAAGAGACCCAGTACTTC. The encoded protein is CAISVVRQETQYF.